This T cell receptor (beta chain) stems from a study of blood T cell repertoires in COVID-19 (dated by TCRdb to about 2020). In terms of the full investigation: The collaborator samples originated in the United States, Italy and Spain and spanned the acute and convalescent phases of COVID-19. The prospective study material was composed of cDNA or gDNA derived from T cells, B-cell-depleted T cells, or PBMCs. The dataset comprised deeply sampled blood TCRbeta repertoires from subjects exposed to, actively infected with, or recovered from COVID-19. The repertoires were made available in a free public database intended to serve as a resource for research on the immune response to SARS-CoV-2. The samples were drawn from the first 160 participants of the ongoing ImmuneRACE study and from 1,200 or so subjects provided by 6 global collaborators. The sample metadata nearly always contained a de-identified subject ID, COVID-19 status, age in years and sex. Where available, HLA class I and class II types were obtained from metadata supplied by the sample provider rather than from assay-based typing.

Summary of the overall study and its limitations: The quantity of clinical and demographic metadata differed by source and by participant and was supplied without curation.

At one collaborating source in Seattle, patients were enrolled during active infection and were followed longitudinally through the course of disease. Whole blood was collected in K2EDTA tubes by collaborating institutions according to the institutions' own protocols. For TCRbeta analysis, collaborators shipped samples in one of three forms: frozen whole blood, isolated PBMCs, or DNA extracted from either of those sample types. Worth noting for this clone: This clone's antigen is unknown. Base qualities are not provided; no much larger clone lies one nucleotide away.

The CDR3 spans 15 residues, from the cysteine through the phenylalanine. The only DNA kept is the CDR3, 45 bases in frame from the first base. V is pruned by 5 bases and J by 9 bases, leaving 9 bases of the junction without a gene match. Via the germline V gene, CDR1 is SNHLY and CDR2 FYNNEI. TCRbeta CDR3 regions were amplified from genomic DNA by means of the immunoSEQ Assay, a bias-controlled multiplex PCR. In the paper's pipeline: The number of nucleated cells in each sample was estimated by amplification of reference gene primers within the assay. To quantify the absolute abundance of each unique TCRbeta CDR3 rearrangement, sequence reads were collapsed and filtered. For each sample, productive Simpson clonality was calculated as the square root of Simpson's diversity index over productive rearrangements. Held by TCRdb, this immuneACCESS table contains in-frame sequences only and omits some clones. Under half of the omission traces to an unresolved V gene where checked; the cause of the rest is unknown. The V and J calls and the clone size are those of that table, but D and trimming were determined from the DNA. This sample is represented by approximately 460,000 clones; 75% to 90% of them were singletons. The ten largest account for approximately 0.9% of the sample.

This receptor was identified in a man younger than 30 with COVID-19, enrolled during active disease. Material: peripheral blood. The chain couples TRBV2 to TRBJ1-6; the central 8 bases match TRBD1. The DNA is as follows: TGTGCCAGCAGTAAAACGACCAGGGGGCCTTCACCCCTCCACTTT. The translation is CASSKTTRGPSPLHF.